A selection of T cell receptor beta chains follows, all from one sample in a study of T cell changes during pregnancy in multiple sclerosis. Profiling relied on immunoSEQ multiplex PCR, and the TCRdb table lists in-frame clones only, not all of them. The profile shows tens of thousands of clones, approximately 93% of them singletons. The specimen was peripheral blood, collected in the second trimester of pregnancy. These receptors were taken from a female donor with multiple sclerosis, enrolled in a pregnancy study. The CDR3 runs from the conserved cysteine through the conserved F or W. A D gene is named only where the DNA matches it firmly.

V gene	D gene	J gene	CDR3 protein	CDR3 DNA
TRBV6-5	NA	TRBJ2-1	CASSEQGNEQFF	TGTGCCAGCAGTGAACAGGGTAATGAGCAGTTCTTC
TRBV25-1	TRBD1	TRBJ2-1	CASSDHLSRDRNNEQFF	TGTGCCAGCAGTGATCACCTCTCCCGGGACAGAAACAATGAGCAGTTCTTC
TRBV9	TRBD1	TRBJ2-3	CASSGTGGGITDTQYF	TGTGCCAGCAGCGGGACAGGGGGCGGCATTACAGATACGCAGTATTTT
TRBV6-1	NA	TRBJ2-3	CASQPLSYTTDTQYF	TGTGCCAGCCAACCACTCTCATATACCACAGATACGCAGTATTTT
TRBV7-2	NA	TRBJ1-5	CASSADSSSNQPQHF	TGTGCCAGCAGCGCGGACAGTTCTAGCAATCAGCCCCAGCATTTT
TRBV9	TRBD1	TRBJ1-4	CASSVAGDRPLEKLFF	TGTGCCAGCAGCGTAGCCGGGGACAGGCCTCTTGAAAAACTGTTTTTT
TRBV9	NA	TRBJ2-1	CASSGSGILGNEQFF	TGTGCCAGCAGCGGGTCCGGGATTTTAGGCAATGAGCAGTTCTTC
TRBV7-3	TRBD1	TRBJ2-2	CASRKGGAGELFF	TGTGCCAGCAGAAAAGGGGGCGCCGGGGAGCTGTTTTTT
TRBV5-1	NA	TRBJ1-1	CASSLGQGGNTEAFF	TGCGCCAGCAGCTTGGGCCAGGGCGGTAACACTGAAGCTTTCTTT
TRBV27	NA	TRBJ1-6	CASSLRQSDSPLHF	TGTGCCAGCAGTTTACGACAGTCTGACTCACCCCTCCACTTT
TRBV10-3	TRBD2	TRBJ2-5	CAISSGGIQETQYF	TGTGCCATCAGTAGCGGGGGGATACAAGAGACCCAGTACTTC
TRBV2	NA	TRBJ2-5	CASSGGEWETQYF	TGTGCCAGCAGTGGCGGGGAATGGGAGACCCAGTACTTC
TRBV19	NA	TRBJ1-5	CASKQLSLGGGSNQPQHF	TGTGCCAGCAAACAACTCTCCCTCGGGGGGGGAAGCAATCAGCCCCAGCATTTT
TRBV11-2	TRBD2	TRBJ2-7	CASSLDSHSITSGYTYEQYF	TGTGCCAGCAGCTTAGACTCCCACTCAATTACTAGCGGTTATACCTACGAGCAGTACTTC
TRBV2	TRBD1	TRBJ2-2	CASRGDSGELFF	TGTGCCAGCAGGGGGGACAGCGGGGAGCTGTTTTTT
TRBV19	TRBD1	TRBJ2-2	CASSVPGGNTGELFF	TGTGCCAGTAGTGTGCCAGGGGGAAACACCGGGGAGCTGTTTTTT